This TCR beta chain was sequenced during a study of identical twins. This clonotype was recorded a few times. Its specificity is not known. Whole-study results and caveats: Out-of-frame alpha sequences common to twins exhibited a surplus of low generation probability.

TCRdb passed the 5' RACE reads through MiXCR, listing each CDR3 protein once. This table has about 470,000 distinct CDR3 sequences, roughly 26% appearing once. This CDR3 comprises 12 residues. CDR1 and CDR2 (germline): DFQATT, SNEGSKA (reference sequence). V was shortened by 5 bases and J by 5 bases, with 9 bases between the two germline ends. Separately, the same data were catalogued under a study of T cells expressing NK-cell markers.

The sequence came from a woman younger than 30 in good health. The source material was CD4+ T cells sorted from blood. The chain combines TRBV20-1 with TRBJ2-2, with D uncertain. The CDR3 protein is CSAPPQTGELFF. In DNA form, the CDR3 reads TGCAGTGCTCCCCCCCAGACCGGGGAGCTGTTTTTT.